This T cell receptor beta chain appears in the sequencing data of a study of cytomegalovirus exposure and HLA in healthy donors. Whole-study context: A preliminary data release comprised roughly 85 million unique TCRs obtained from HLA-typed donors. Findings and caveats of the study: Available immune exposure information covered CMV serostatus only. Fewer than 20,000 TCR beta sequences were associated with HLA alleles at 0.05 false discovery rate in a later analysis.

Germline CDR1 and CDR2: SGHNT and YYREEE (reference sequence). The CDR3 loop spans 15 amino acids. The V segment lost 4 bases and the J segment 7 bases; nucleotides outside the gene matches: 8. It was with 60 Vbeta and 13 Jbeta primers that the PCR ran. Assay used: immunoSEQ multiplex PCR; TCRdb lists only in-frame clones, some missing. The repertoire has roughly 120,000 clones, over 75% of them found once; the top ten carry around 13%. A remark on this clone: Its antigen is still unknown.

This sequence was found in a woman aged 40 to 50 in good health and CMV-seropositive. The specimen sequenced was PBMCs. J is TRBJ2-1 and V is TRBV5-4; 10 bases line up with TRBD2. Here the CDR3 reads CASSHTLAGENEQFF. The CDR3 nucleotides are TGTGCCAGCAGCCACACGCTAGCGGGAGAGAATGAGCAGTTCTTC.